This passage covers 3 T cell receptor beta chains from one sample sequenced in a study of early T cells in non-severe SARS-CoV-2 infection. MiXCR was run by TCRdb on the 5' RACE reads, yielding one entry per CDR3 protein. The table shows tens of thousands of distinct CDR3 sequences, with roughly a tenth occurring only once. The sequenced sample consisted of whole blood. These receptors were obtained from an adult who was a healthcare worker with PCR-confirmed SARS-CoV-2 infection or an uninfected control (not recorded which).

This clonotype has a count of ten or more. V and J are TRBV7-8 and TRBJ1-1; maybe TRBD1 (6 bases). Looked up from germline, CDR1 is SGHVS and CDR2 is FQNEAQ. Trimming stripped 1 base from V and 6 bases from J, with 15 bases between. The CDR3 is 15 residues long. CDR3 coding DNA: TGTGCCAGCAGCTTAGTACAGGGAGGGAGACCTGAAGCTTTCTTT. Amino acids: CASSLVQGGRPEAFF.

This clonotype showed up just a few times. V is TRBV12-3 or TRBV12-4 and J is TRBJ2-5; 8 positions agree with TRBD2. The CDR3 totals 16 residues. V lost 2 bases, J lost 5 bases, and 10 bases stayed unmatched. CDR3 amino acids: CASSLRTGGPRETQYF. Written as DNA, the CDR3 is TGTGCCAGCAGTTTACGGACGGGAGGGCCCAGGGAGACCCAGTACTTC.

The table lists this clonotype with a few counts. The chain joins TRBV20-1 to TRBJ2-3; no clear D gene. There are 15 residues in the CDR3. Trimming left V 0 bases short and J 2 bases short, with 12 bases between. The germline CDR1 and CDR2 sequences are DFQATT and SNEGSKA (reference sequence). The CDR3 sequence: CSARDGREHTDTQYF. Written as DNA, the CDR3 is TGCAGTGCTAGAGATGGGCGAGAACACACAGATACGCAGTATTTT.